This T cell receptor beta chain is from a study of T cells in Graves' hyperthyroidism and ophthalmopathy (dated by TCRdb to about 2019). Context from the whole study: Peripheral blood samples were taken at initial diagnosis, before any treatment was given. A discovery cohort of about 100 patients, approximately 45 with Graves' ophthalmopathy and 55 to 65 with stable Graves' hyperthyroidism, was used to find distinguishing TCR V-J signatures. Prospective prediction of ophthalmopathy was tested in an independent validation cohort consisting of under 20 hyperthyroidism patients and over 15 patients who later progressed to ophthalmopathy. The approximately 100 discovery patients were randomly divided into training and test sets at a 7:3 ratio. The study also compared thyroid tissue and blood T-cell repertoires from more than five Graves' hyperthyroidism patients. After sampling, hyperthyroidism patients received methimazole starting at 30 mg daily, and ophthalmopathy patients received high-dose intravenous methylprednisolone. According to the paper, TCR Vbeta CDR3 sequencing was carried out on over 130 peripheral blood samples, which came from 40 to 45 ophthalmopathy, under 80 hyperthyroidism and roughly 17 progressor patients. Broader findings and caveats from the paper: In validation, progression to ophthalmopathy was predicted by the model with 70.59% sensitivity and roughly 76% specificity, a median of approximately 6.5 months before onset. No statistical method was used to set the sample size in advance, and investigators knew the group allocation. Ophthalmopathy was separated from stable hyperthyroidism by a 13 V-J signature model, with 85% to 90% sensitivity and roughly 81% specificity obtained in cross-validation and 80%/75% obtained in testing. Most expanded thyroid clonotypes (frequency above 0.001) were also found in blood, which suggests that blood repertoires may mirror thyroid immune responses.

V is cut back by 5 bases and J by 1 base, with 9 bases in the junction unmatched. The CDR3 starts with the cysteine, ends with the phenylalanine, and has 15 residues. Only the CDR3 DNA stays, 45 bases, in frame from base 1. Sequences DFQATT (CDR1) and SNEGSKA (CDR2) are obtained from the germline V gene (reference sequence). Graves' hyperthyroidism was defined as stable when no progression to ophthalmopathy occurred over 18 months of follow-up. Hyperthyroidism patients were aged 18 to 65 years and newly diagnosed, with disease duration of less than 2 months. Any patient with an uncontrolled infection, another autoimmune disease, pregnancy or lactation was excluded. Diagnoses were established on the basis of clinical symptoms, serum thyroxine and TRAb, thyroid ultrasound, and orbital computed tomography. PBMCs were isolated from around 10 ml of fresh peripheral blood by Ficoll-Paque density gradient centrifugation. Trizol reagent was used to extract total RNA, and RNA quality was then checked on an Agilent 2100 Bioanalyzer.

The TCR beta CDR3 regions were amplified from the RNA transcripts. The first round of RT-PCR for the TCR CDR3 was performed with the HTBI primer set and the Qiagen OneStep RT-PCR kit. Libraries were constructed in a second round of multiplex PCR, after which size selection and purification were performed. Libraries were sequenced paired-end with 100 bp reads on an Illumina HiSeq2000. The published analysis was carried out like this. Raw data were processed with SOAPnuke, discarding reads with adapters, uncalled bases, mean Phred below 15, or no exact constant-primer or identifier match. COPE v1.2.5 was used to merge high-quality paired reads, and clonotypes were defined as unique nucleotide sequences. MiTCR v1.1 was used to align the clonotypes against IMGT TRBV, TRBD and TRBJ reference segments. The analysis included only V-J combinations with a frequency above 0.0001, which together covered around 99% of the repertoires. The TCS score was defined as the ratio of F50 (clonal expansion) to E x V (chaos), calculated using BLOSUM62-based TCRdist between CDR3 peptides within each V-J. Welch's t-statistics and random forest reduced several hundred V-J features to some 14, which were used in a naive Bayes classifier (R e1071). Through fastp at Q25 and MiXCR, TCRdb rebuilt clones from the public reads, retaining in-frame beta chains. Entries that share a CDR3 protein sequence are merged under the most common genes and DNA. The V and J calls were determined by TCRdb, not by the authors. The sample yields under 450,000 distinct CDR3 sequences; 15% to 18% were counted once. Roughly 7.7% of the sample comes from the top ten.

At least ten counts were recorded for this clonotype. Its antigen specificity is not known. Base quality data are lacking; no much larger clone is found one base away. Recombination joined TRBV20-1 with TRBJ2-5; TRBD2 matches 8 bases in the middle. Sequenced sample: blood. The TCR sequence derives from a young woman with Graves' hyperthyroidism. The CDR3 corresponds to CSALAPGGTQETQYF. The DNA sequence follows: TGCAGTGCTCTAGCCCCGGGAGGGACCCAAGAGACCCAGTACTTC.